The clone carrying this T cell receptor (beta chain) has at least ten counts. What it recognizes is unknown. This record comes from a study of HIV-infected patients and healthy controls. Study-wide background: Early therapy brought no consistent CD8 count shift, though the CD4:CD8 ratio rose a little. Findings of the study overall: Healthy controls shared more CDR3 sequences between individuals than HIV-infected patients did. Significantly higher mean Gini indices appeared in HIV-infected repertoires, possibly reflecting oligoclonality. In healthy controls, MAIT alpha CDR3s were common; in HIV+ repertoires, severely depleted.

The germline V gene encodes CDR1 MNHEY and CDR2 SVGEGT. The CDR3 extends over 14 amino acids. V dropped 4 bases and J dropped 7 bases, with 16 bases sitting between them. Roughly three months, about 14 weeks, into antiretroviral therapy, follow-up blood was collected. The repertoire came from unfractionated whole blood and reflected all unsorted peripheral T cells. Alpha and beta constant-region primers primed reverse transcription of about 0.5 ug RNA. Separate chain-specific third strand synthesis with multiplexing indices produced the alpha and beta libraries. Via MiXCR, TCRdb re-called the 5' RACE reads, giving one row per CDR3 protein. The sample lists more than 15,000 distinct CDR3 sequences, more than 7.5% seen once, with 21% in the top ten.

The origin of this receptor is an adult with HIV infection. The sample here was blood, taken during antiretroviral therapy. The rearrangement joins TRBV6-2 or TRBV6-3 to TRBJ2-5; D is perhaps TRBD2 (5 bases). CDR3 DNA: TGTGCCAGCAGTTCCCACGGCCCACGGGGGACCCAGTACTTC. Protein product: CASSSHGPRGTQYF.